This is a list of T cell receptor beta chains from one sample in a study of T cell responses to AZD1222 COVID-19 vaccine. The protocol was immunoSEQ multiplex PCR, while the TCRdb copy is restricted to in-frame clones and leaves out a portion. The table lists about 92,000 clones, about 86% of them singletons. Sequencing used peripheral blood, obtained on day 0 of MenACWY control vaccination. These TCRs come from an adult in good health. CDR3s include the opening cysteine and the closing phenylalanine or tryptophan. Fields, in order: CDR3 length, clone size, J gene, V gene, D gene, CDR3 protein, CDR3 DNA. The D gene is left open where the match is weak. For some rows the clone size is stated as once, few or many, or as a class when expanded; others skip it.

>13|once|TRBJ1-1|TRBV11-2|-
CASSFSTNTEAFF
TGTGCCAGCAGCTTTAGCACGAACACTGAAGCTTTCTTT
>16|-|TRBJ2-3|TRBV5-1|TRBD2
CASSSQGLASTDTQYF
TGCGCCAGCAGCTCTCAGGGACTAGCTAGCACAGATACGCAGTATTTT
>17|-|TRBJ1-5|TRBV24-1|-
CAPKRQVTQRRDQPQHF
TGTGCCCCCAAAAGACAGGTAACCCAACGACGAGATCAGCCCCAGCATTTT
>13|once|TRBJ2-5|TRBV12-5|TRBD1
CASAKQGAETQYF
TGTGCTAGTGCTAAACAGGGGGCGGAGACCCAGTACTTC
>15|-|TRBJ1-4|TRBV7-8|TRBD1
CASSLDGTGSEKLFF
TGTGCCAGCAGCTTAGACGGGACAGGATCTGAAAAACTGTTTTTT
>14|-|TRBJ2-7|TRBV3-1/TRBV3-2|-
CASSQDRYSYEQYF
TGTGCCAGCAGCCAAGACAGGTATTCCTACGAGCAGTACTTC
>13|-|TRBJ1-1|TRBV29-1|TRBD1
CSVTNRGISEAFF
TGCAGCGTTACCAACAGGGGTATTTCTGAAGCTTTCTTT
>14|-|TRBJ1-1|TRBV7-2|-
CASSLRPGDTEAFF
TGTGCCAGCAGCCTCCGACCTGGTGACACTGAAGCTTTCTTT
>16|-|TRBJ1-5|TRBV7-8|-
CASSRRTDQSNQPQHF
TGTGCCAGCAGCCGAAGGACGGACCAAAGCAATCAGCCCCAGCATTTT
>16|once|TRBJ2-1|TRBV4-2|-
CASSHYGNGAYNEQFF
TGTGCCAGCAGCCATTATGGCAACGGGGCCTACAATGAGCAGTTCTTC
>13|-|TRBJ1-1|TRBV6-5|-
CASTKEVNTEAFF
TGTGCCAGCACCAAAGAGGTGAACACTGAAGCTTTCTTT
>15|-|TRBJ2-7|TRBV7-9|TRBD2
CASSLGAGGSSEQYF
TGTGCCAGCAGCCTGGGGGCGGGGGGAAGTTCCGAGCAGTACTTC
>15|-|TRBJ1-1|TRBV5-1|TRBD1
CASSPKDRDVTEAFF
TGCGCCAGCAGCCCGAAGGACAGGGACGTCACTGAAGCTTTCTTT
>15|-|TRBJ2-1|TRBV5-1|TRBD2
CASSLRTSGYNEQFF
TGCGCCAGCAGCTTGAGGACTAGCGGCTACAATGAGCAGTTCTTC
>18|-|TRBJ1-1|TRBV9|-
CASSVVNGERVWNTEAFF
TGTGCCAGCAGCGTAGTTAACGGGGAAAGAGTTTGGAACACTGAAGCTTTCTTT
>15|-|TRBJ1-4|TRBV27|-
CASKPGQTHVEKLFF
TGTGCCAGCAAACCCGGACAGACCCATGTAGAAAAACTGTTTTTT
>12|-|TRBJ2-7|TRBV3-1/TRBV3-2|-
CASSQVGYEQYF
TGTGCCAGCAGCCAAGTTGGGTACGAGCAGTACTTC
>17|-|TRBJ2-2|TRBV2|-
CASSGRMSGPNTGELFF
TGTGCCAGCAGTGGGAGGATGTCAGGACCGAACACCGGGGAGCTGTTTTTT
>15|-|TRBJ1-2|TRBV6-5|-
CASSYSRFNNYGYTF
TGTGCCAGCAGTTACTCGAGGTTCAATAACTATGGCTACACCTTC
>14|-|TRBJ2-7|TRBV11-2|-
CASSFSGSYYEQYF
TGTGCCAGCAGCTTCTCGGGATCTTACTACGAGCAGTACTTC
>16|-|TRBJ1-1|TRBV13|-
CASSLGRGILTTEAFF
TGTGCCAGCAGCTTAGGCCGAGGAATCCTAACCACTGAAGCTTTCTTT
>16|-|TRBJ1-2|TRBV11-1|TRBD1
CASSARDRGANYGYTF
TGTGCCAGCAGCGCCCGGGACAGGGGAGCTAACTATGGCTACACCTTC
>18|-|TRBJ1-5|TRBV6-1|TRBD1
CASSEALGTVTNRQPQHF
TGTGCCAGCAGTGAAGCGCTAGGGACAGTAACTAATCGGCAGCCCCAGCATTTT
>13|-|TRBJ1-1|TRBV6-5|-
CASSAVRNTEAFF
TGTGCCAGCAGCGCAGTGAGGAACACTGAAGCTTTCTTT
>15|-|TRBJ2-1|TRBV24-1|TRBD1
CATSEAGDSYNEQFF
TGTGCCACCAGTGAGGCCGGGGACAGCTACAATGAGCAGTTCTTC
>15|once|TRBJ2-7|TRBV24-1|TRBD1
CATSDLGTGSHEQYF
TGTGCCACCAGTGATTTGGGGACAGGGTCCCACGAGCAGTACTTC